This entry concerns a single T cell receptor beta chain. The CDR3 runs 16 residues. Germline assignment: CDR1 MNHNS and CDR2 SASEGT. V trimming: 7 bases; J trimming: 2 bases; junction bases outside the gene matches: 12. This specimen belongs to a study of shared T cell receptors in the human thymus. Libraries were prepared by immunoSEQ multiplex PCR; TCRdb keeps only in-frame clonotypes and omits some of them. The sample records 630,000 or so clones, about 90% being singletons. The same specimen was also included in a second study, on human thymus T cells.

This sequence was found in a boy younger than two with a congenital heart defect. Material: thymocytes. V is TRBV6-1 and J is TRBJ2-7; 9 bases are shared with TRBD1. The CDR3 sequence: CASTERAGQGTYEQYF. The CDR3 coding sequence is TGTGCCAGCACTGAGCGGGCGGGACAGGGAACCTACGAGCAGTACTTC.